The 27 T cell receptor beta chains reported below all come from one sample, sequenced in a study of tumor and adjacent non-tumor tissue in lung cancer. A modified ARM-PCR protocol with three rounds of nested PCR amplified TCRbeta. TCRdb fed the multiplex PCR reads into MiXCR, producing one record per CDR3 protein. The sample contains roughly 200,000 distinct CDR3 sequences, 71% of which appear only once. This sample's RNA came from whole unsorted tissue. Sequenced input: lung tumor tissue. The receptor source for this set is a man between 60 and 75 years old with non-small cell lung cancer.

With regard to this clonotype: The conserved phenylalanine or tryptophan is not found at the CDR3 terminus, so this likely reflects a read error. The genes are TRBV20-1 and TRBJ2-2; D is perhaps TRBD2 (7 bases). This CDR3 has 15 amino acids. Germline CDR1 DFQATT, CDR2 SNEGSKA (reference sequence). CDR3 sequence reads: CSAGSGGGPGGELFL. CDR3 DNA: TGTAGTGCTGGTAGTGGGGGGGGCCCCGGCGGGGAGCTGTTTCTT.

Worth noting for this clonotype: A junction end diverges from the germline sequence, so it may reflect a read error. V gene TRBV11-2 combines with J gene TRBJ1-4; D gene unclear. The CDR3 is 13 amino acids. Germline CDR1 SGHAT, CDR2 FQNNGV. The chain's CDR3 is CASDTGPNEKLCF. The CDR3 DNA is TGTGCCAGCGACACCGGACCGAATGAGAAACTGTGTTTT.

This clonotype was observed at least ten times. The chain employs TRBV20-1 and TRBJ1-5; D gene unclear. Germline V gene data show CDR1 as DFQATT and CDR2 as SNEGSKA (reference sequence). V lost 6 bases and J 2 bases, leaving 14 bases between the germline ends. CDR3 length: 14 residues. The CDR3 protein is CSAEEGRGNQPQHF. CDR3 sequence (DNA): TGCAGTGCCGAGGAGGGCCGGGGCAATCAGCCCCAGCATTTT.

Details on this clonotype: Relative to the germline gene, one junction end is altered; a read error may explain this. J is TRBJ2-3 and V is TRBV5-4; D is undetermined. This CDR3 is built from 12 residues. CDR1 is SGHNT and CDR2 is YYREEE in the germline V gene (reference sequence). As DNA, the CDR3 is TGTGCAAGCAGCTTGTCTCAAGATACGCAGTATTTT. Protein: CASSLSQDTQYF.

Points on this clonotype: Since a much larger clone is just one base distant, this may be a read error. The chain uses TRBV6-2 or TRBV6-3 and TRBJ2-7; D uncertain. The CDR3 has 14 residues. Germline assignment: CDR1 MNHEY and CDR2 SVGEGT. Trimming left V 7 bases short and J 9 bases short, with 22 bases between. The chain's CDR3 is CASKPITASLGQYF. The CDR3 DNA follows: TGTGCCAGCAAACCCATCACGGCCTCGCTCGGGCAGTACTTC.

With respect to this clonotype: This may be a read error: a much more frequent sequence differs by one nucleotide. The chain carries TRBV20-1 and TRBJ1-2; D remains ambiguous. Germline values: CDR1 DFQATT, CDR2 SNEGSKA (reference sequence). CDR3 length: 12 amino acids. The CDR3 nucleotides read TGCAGTGCGAGCGGGGAGAGTTATGGCGACACCTTC. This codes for CSASGESYGDTF.

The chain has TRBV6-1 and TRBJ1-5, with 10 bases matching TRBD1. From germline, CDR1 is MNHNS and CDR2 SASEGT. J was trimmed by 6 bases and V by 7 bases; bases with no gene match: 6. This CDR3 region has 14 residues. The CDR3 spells CASMDRGNGQPQHF. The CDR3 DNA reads TGTGCCAGCATGGACAGGGGGAACGGTCAGCCCCAGCATTTT.

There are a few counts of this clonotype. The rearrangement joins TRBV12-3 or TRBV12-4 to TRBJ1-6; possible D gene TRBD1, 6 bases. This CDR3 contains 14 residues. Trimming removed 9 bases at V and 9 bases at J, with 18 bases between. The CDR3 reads CASSWGGLGSPLHF. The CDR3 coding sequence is TGTGCCAGTTCATGGGGGGGCCTTGGTTCACCCCTCCACTTT.

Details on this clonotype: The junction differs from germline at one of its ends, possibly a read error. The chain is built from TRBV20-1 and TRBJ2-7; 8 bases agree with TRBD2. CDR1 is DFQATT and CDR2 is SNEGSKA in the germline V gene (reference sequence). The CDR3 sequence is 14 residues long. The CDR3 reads CSTRESSGFSEQYF. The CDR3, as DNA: TGCAGTACTAGAGAGTCTAGCGGGTTTAGCGAGCAGTACTTC.

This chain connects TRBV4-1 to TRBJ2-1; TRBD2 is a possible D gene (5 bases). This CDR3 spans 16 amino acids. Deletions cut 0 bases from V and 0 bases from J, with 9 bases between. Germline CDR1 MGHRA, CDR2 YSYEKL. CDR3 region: CASSQELGSSYNEQFF. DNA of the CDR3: TGCGCCAGCAGCCAAGAGTTGGGGAGCTCCTACAATGAGCAGTTCTTC.

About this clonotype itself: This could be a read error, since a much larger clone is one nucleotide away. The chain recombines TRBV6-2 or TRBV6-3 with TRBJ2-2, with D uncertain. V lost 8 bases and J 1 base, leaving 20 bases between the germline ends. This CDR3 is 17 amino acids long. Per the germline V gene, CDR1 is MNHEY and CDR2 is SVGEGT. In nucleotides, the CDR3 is TGTGCCAGCTTCGCGACATCTGCATTCATGAACACCGGGGAGCTGTTTTTT. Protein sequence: CASFATSAFMNTGELFF.

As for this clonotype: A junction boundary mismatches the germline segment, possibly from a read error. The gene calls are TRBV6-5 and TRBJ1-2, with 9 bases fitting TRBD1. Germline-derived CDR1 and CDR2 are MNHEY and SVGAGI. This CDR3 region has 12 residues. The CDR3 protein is CDSRQGEYGYSF. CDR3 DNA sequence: TGTGACAGCAGACAGGGGGAGTATGGCTACAGCTTC.

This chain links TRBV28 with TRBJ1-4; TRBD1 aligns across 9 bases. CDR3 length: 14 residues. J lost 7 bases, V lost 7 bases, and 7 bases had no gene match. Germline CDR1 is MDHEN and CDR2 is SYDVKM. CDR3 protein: CASTHRDRVEKLFF. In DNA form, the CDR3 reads TGTGCCAGCACTCACCGGGACAGGGTTGAAAAACTGTTTTTT.

The CDR3 sequence: CASSQDRLRARGKSPLHF. CDR3 coding DNA: TGTGCCAGCAGCCAAGATAGATTGAGGGCGCGGGGTAAATCACCCCTCCACTTT. V is TRBV4-2 and J is TRBJ1-6; D not certain. Germline V gene sequence: CDR1 LGHNA, CDR2 YNFKEQ. V was cut by 0 bases and J by 10 bases, with 22 bases left in between. The CDR3 has 18 amino acids.

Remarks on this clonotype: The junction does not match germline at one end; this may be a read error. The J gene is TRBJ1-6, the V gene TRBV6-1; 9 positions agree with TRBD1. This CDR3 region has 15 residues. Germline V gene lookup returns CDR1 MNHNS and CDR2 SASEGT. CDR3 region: CTRSESGQGTSPLHF. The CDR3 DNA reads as TGTACCAGGAGTGAATCGGGACAGGGTACTTCACCCCTCCACTTT.

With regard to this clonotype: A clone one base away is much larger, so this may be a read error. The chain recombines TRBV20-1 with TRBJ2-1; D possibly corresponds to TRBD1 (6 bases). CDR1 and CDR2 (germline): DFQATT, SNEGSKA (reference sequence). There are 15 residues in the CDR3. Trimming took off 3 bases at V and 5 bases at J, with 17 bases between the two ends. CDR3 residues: CSARDLQGLDNEQFF. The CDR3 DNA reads TGCAGTGCTAGGGATCTTCAGGGGTTAGACAATGAGCAGTTCTTC.

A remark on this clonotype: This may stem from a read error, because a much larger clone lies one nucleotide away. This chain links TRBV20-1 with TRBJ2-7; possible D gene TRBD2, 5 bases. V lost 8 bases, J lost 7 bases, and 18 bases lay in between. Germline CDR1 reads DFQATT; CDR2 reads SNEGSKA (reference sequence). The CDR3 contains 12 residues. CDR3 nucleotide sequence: TGCAGTTCTCCCCGAGGAGGACGGGAGCAGTACTTC. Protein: CSSPRGGREQYF.

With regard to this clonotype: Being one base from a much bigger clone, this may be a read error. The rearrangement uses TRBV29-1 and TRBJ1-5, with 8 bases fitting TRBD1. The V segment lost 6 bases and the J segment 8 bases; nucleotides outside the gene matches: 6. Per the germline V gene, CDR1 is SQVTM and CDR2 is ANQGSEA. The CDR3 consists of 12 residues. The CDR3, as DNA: TGCAGCGTCTCACAGGGGGATAAGCCCCAGCATTTT. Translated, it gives CSVSQGDKPQHF.

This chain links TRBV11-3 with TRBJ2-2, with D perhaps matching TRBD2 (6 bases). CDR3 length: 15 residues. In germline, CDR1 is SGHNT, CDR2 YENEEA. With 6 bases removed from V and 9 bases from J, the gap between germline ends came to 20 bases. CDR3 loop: CASRRDSAKTRELFF. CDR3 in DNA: TGTGCCAGCAGACGGGACTCTGCGAAGACCCGGGAGCTGTTTTTT.

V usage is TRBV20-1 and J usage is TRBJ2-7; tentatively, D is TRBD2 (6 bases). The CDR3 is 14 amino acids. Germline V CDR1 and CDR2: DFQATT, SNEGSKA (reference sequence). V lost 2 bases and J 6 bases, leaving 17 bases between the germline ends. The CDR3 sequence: CSARYGGDSVEQYF. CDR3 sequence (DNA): TGCAGTGCTAGATACGGAGGGGATTCTGTCGAGCAGTACTTC.

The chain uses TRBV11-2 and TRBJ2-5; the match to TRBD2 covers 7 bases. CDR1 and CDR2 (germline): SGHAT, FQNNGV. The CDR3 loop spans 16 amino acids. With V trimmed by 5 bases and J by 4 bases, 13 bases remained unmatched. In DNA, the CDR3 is TGTGCCAGCAGCACAGCGGGGAGCGGGGAGCGAGAGACCCAGTACTTC. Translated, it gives CASSTAGSGERETQYF.

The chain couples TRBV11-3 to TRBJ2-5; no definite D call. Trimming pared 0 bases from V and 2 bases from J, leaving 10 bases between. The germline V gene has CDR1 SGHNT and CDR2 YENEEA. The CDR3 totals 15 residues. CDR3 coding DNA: TGTGCCAGCAGCTTAGATGGGGAAGCACAAGAGACCCAGTACTTC. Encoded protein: CASSLDGEAQETQYF.

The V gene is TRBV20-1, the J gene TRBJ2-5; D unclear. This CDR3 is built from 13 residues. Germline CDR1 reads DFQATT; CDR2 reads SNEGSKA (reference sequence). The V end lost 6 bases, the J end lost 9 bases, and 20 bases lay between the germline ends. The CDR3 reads CSARSPRTESQYF. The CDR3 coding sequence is TGCAGTGCCCGTAGTCCCCGGACGGAGTCCCAGTACTTC.

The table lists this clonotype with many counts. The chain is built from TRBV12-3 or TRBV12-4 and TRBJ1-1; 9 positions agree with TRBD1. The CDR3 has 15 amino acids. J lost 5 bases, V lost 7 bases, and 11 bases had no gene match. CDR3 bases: TGTGCCAGCACCCTCCGCGGGACAGGGTCGACTGAAGCTTTCTTT. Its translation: CASTLRGTGSTEAFF.

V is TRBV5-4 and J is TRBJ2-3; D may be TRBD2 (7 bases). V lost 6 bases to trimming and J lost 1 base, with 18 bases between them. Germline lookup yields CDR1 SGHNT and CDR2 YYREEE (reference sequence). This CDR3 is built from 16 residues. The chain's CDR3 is CASNWRGRGRTDTQYF. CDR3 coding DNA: TGTGCCAGCAATTGGAGGGGGAGGGGTCGCACAGATACGCAGTATTTT.

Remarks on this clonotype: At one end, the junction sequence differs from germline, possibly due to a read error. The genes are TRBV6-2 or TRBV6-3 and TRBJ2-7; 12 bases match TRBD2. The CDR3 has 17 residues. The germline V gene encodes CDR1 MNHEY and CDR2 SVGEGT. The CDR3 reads CASIYTPRLAGADEQYF. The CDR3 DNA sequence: TGTGCCAGCATTTACACCCCCCGACTAGCGGGAGCGGACGAGCAATACTTC.

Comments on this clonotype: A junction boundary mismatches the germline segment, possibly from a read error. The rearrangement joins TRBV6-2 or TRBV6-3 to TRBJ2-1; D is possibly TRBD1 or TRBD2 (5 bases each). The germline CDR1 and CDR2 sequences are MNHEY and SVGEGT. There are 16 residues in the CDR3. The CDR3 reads CASSRDLPESYNEQFF. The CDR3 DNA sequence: TGCGCCAGCAGTCGGGACCTTCCTGAGTCCTACAATGAGCAGTTCTTC.